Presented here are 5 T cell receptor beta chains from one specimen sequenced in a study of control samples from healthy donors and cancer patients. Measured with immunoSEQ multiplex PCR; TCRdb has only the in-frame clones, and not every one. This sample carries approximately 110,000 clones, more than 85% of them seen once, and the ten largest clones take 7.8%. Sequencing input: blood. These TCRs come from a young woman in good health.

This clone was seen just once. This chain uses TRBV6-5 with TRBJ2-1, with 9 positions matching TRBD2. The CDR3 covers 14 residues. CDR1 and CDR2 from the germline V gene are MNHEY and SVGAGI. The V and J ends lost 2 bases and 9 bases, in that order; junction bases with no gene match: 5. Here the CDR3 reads CASSYSSGRFEQFF. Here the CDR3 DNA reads TGTGCCAGCAGTTACAGTAGCGGGAGATTTGAGCAGTTCTTC.

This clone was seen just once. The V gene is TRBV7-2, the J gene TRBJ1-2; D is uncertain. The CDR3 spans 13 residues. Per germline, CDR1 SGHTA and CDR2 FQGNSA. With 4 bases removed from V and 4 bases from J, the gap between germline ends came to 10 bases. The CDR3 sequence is CASSSSGGYGYTF. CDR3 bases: TGTGCCAGCAGCTCCAGCGGCGGCTATGGCTACACCTTC.

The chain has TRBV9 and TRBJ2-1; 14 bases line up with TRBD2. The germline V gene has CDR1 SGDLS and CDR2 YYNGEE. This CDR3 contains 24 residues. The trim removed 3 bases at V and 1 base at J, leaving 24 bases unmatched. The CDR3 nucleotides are TGTGCCAGCAGCGCAAGGGACCCCCCAGCGGGGGGACTAGCGGGAGATATTTCCTACAATGAGCAGTTCTTC. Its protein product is CASSARDPPAGGLAGDISYNEQFF.

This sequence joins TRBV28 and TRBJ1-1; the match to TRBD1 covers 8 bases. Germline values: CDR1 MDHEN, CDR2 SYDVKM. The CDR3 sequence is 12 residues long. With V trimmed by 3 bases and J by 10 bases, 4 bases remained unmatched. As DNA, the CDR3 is TGTGCCAGCAGTTTTAAACAGGGGGGAGCTTTCTTT. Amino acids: CASSFKQGGAFF.

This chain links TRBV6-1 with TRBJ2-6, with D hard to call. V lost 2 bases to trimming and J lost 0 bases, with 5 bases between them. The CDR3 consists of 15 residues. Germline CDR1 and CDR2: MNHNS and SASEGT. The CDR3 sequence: CASSEIVSGANVLTF. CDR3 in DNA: TGTGCCAGCAGTGAAATCGTCTCTGGGGCCAACGTCCTGACTTTC.